The 32 T cell receptor beta chains in this list originate from one sample, sequenced in a study of blood T cell repertoires in COVID-19. The method was immunoSEQ multiplex PCR; TCRdb's version includes in-frame clones alone and lacks a portion of them. The table includes about 250,000 clones, about 88% detected once. The sample comprised PBMCs or T cells enriched from blood (not recorded which). Every receptor here comes from a woman aged 45-60 years who had recovered from COVID-19.

The chain uses TRBV11-1 and TRBJ1-1; D gene unclear. Trimming took off 0 bases at V and 3 bases at J, with 20 bases between the two ends. Germline V gene data show CDR1 as SGHAT and CDR2 as FQDESV (reference sequence). CDR3 length: 18 residues. The CDR3 DNA reads as TGTGCCAGCAGCTTAGCGGCGGGCCCCCGACGGTCCGACACTGAAGCTTTCTTT. It specifies CASSLAAGPRRSDTEAFF.

The chain has TRBV7-2 and TRBJ1-5; no firm D call. V gave up 1 base and J gave up 9 bases, with 16 bases separating them. CDR3 length: 15 residues. Germline CDR1 and CDR2: SGHTA and FQGNSA. The CDR3 region is CASSLERGRTLPQHF. The CDR3 DNA follows: TGTGCCAGCAGCTTAGAGCGTGGGAGGACTTTGCCCCAGCATTTT.

The genes are TRBV28 and TRBJ2-5; the match to TRBD1 covers 9 bases. Germline V CDR1 and CDR2: MDHEN, SYDVKM. CDR3 length equals 14 residues. The V segment lost 5 bases and the J segment 4 bases; nucleotides outside the gene matches: 5. In DNA form, the CDR3 reads TGTGCCAGCAGTAACAGGGGGCGACGAGAGACCCAGTACTTC. Translating gives CASSNRGRRETQYF.

The gene calls are TRBV6-2 or TRBV6-3 and TRBJ2-3; 8 nucleotides line up with TRBD1. Germline-derived CDR1 and CDR2 are MNHEY and SVGEGT. Trimming cost V 4 bases and J 3 bases; bases outside gene matches: 6. The CDR3 sequence is 15 residues long. CDR3 loop: CASSSDRVVTDTQYF. In DNA form, the CDR3 reads TGTGCCAGCAGTTCGGACAGGGTCGTGACAGATACGCAGTATTTT.

The CDR3 DNA sequence: TGTGCCAGCAGCCCGACAGGGTTCGAGCAGTACTTC. Translation gives CASSPTGFEQYF. The chain has TRBV7-2 and TRBJ2-7; 7 positions agree with TRBD1. In germline, CDR1 is SGHTA, CDR2 FQGNSA. J lost 6 bases, V lost 5 bases, and 4 bases had no gene match. The CDR3 extends over 12 amino acids.

The chain combines TRBV21-1 with TRBJ1-1. TRBV21-1 represents a pseudogene. The length of the CDR3 is 15 residues. The CDR3 DNA is TGTGCCAGCAGCAAAGATAACTGCCTGGACACTGAAGCTTTCTTT. Translation: CASSKDNCLDTEAFF.

This clone has only a few counts. V gene TRBV19 combines with J gene TRBJ1-1, with a possible D match to TRBD1 (5 bases). The germline V and J ends were trimmed by 2 bases and 6 bases, with 13 bases remaining between them. This CDR3 comprises 14 residues. CDR1 and CDR2 from the germline V gene are LNHDA and SQIVND (reference sequence). This CDR3 reads CASSITGRASEAFF. The CDR3 bases are TGTGCCAGTAGTATAACGGGCAGGGCGTCTGAAGCTTTCTTT.

V is TRBV5-4 and J is TRBJ2-5; 8 positions agree with TRBD2. This CDR3 has 15 amino acids. Germline values: CDR1 SGHNT, CDR2 YYREEE (reference sequence). V lost 4 bases, J lost 5 bases, and 10 bases stayed unmatched. In DNA, the CDR3 is TGTGCCAGCAGCCGGGCGGGGGGTGGTCGGGAGACCCAGTACTTC. Amino acid sequence: CASSRAGGGRETQYF. Full variable domain (outside the CDR3, taken from reference TRBV5-4 and TRBJ2-5): ETGVTQSPTHLIKTRGQQVTLRCSSQSGHNTVSWYQQALGQGPQFIFQYYREEENGRGNFPPRFSGLQFPNYSSELNVNALELDDSALYLCASSRAGGGRETQYFGPGTRLLVL.

This chain connects TRBV6-2 or TRBV6-3 to TRBJ1-4; no firm D call. V lost 6 bases to trimming and J lost 4 bases, with 12 bases between them. Germline CDR1 MNHEY, CDR2 SVGEGT. This CDR3 is built from 14 residues. CDR3 nucleotide sequence: TGTGCCAGCAGCCTTGGTGCCGGTAATGAAAAACTGTTTTTT. Amino acid sequence: CASSLGAGNEKLFF.

This rearrangement joins TRBV6-2 or TRBV6-3 to TRBJ1-5; 11 bases fit TRBD1. The V and J ends lost 5 bases and 4 bases, in that order; junction bases with no gene match: 7. Germline V gives CDR1 MNHEY, CDR2 SVGEGT. CDR3 length equals 16 residues. In nucleotides, the CDR3 is TGTGCCAGCAGTAAGTCCGGGACAGGGGGTAATCAGCCCCAGCATTTT. Residues: CASSKSGTGGNQPQHF.

The chain recombines TRBV28 with TRBJ2-7; the D gene is possibly TRBD2 (5 bases). The CDR3 extends over 14 amino acids. Trimming left V 10 bases short and J 2 bases short, with 18 bases between. CDR1 is MDHEN and CDR2 is SYDVKM in the germline V gene. CDR3 sequence (DNA): TGTGCCATTCTTCGCCGGGGTTTGACCTACGAGCAGTACTTC. It is translated as CAILRRGLTYEQYF.

The genes are TRBV12-5 and TRBJ2-1; maybe TRBD2 (5 bases). This CDR3 is 17 amino acids long. The ends were cut back, 2 bases at V and 0 bases at J, with 14 bases in the middle. Per the germline V gene, CDR1 is LGHNT and CDR2 is FRNRAP. In nucleotides, the CDR3 is TGTGCTAGTGGTTTGCATACGGGATTGAGCTCCTACAATGAGCAGTTCTTC. This gives the protein CASGLHTGLSSYNEQFF.

J is TRBJ2-3 and V is TRBV7-2; no reliable D call. V was cut by 5 bases and J by 7 bases, with 10 bases left in between. The CDR3 is made up of 12 amino acids. Germline CDR1 is SGHTA and CDR2 is FQGNSA. The CDR3 region has the DNA TGTGCCAGCAGCCCGAACTCGAATACGCAGTATTTT. It yields the protein CASSPNSNTQYF.

This chain uses TRBV11-2 with TRBJ1-1; unclear D gene. Trimming took off 5 bases at V and 11 bases at J, with 21 bases between the two ends. This CDR3 is 14 amino acids long. The germline V gene encodes CDR1 SGHAT and CDR2 FQNNGV. In nucleotides, the CDR3 is TGTGCCAGCAGCGTCGGGAACCTATTGCCCGGGGCTTTCTTT. Amino acid sequence: CASSVGNLLPGAFF.

This clone was counted a few times. This rearrangement joins TRBV7-2 to TRBJ1-2, with D tentatively TRBD1 (5 bases). The germline V gene has CDR1 SGHTA and CDR2 FQGNSA. This CDR3 comprises 14 residues. Trimming took off 1 base at V and 6 bases at J, with 12 bases between the two ends. CDR3 in amino acids: CASSLESGMHGYTF. CDR3 DNA: TGTGCCAGCAGCTTAGAGTCAGGGATGCATGGCTACACCTTC.

This chain connects TRBV19 to TRBJ2-1, with D hard to call. The CDR3 loop spans 14 amino acids. V lost 6 bases to trimming and J lost 9 bases, with 18 bases between them. Germline lookup yields CDR1 LNHDA and CDR2 SQIVND (reference sequence). CDR3 loop: CASSSSDNPVEQFF. In DNA form, the CDR3 reads TGTGCCAGTAGCTCATCTGACAATCCGGTTGAGCAGTTCTTC.

The V gene is TRBV5-4, the J gene TRBJ2-1; D unresolved. There are 13 residues in the CDR3. Germline V gene lookup returns CDR1 SGHNT and CDR2 YYREEE (reference sequence). The V end was cut by 1 base, the J end by 7 bases, with 9 bases between. CDR3 nucleotides: TGTGCCAGCAGCTTGAAGCAACGGAATGAGCAGTTCTTC. Residues: CASSLKQRNEQFF.

The chain is built from TRBV2 and TRBJ2-7, with no clear D. Deletions cut 7 bases from V and 6 bases from J, with 7 bases between. The germline CDR1 and CDR2 sequences are SNHLY and FYNNEI. The CDR3 spans 10 residues. CDR3 region: CASKAPEQYF. For the CDR3, the DNA is TGTGCCAGCAAAGCCCCCGAGCAGTACTTC.

This rearrangement joins TRBV9 to TRBJ2-1; 8 nucleotides align to TRBD2. The CDR3 length is 15 residues. The germline gives CDR1 SGDLS, CDR2 YYNGEE. V trimming: 0 bases; J trimming: 7 bases; junction bases outside the gene matches: 6. CDR3 sequence (DNA): TGTGCCAGCAGCGTAGGTGGTAGCGGGACTAATGAGCAGTTCTTC. As protein: CASSVGGSGTNEQFF.

This chain connects TRBV6-1 to TRBJ1-1; D is uncertain. The CDR3 loop spans 12 amino acids. CDR1 and CDR2 (germline): MNHNS, SASEGT. The V end lost 3 bases, the J end lost 11 bases, and 13 bases lay between the germline ends. Here the CDR3 reads CASSDTTYIAFF. CDR3 nucleotides: TGTGCCAGCAGTGACACTACGTATATTGCTTTCTTT.

This chain links TRBV29-1 with TRBJ2-1; D is perhaps TRBD2 (6 bases). The V gene's germline CDR1 is SQVTM and CDR2 ANQGSEA. V gave up 4 bases and J gave up 10 bases, with 20 bases separating them. The CDR3 contains 14 residues. CDR3 region: CSVATGTQSLEQFF. CDR3 nucleotide sequence: TGCAGCGTTGCTACCGGGACTCAAAGTTTAGAGCAGTTCTTC.

This clone was seen once. This may arise from a read error, as a much more abundant clone is one base away. This chain connects TRBV3-1 (or the pseudogene TRBV3-2) to TRBJ2-2; 13 bases line up with TRBD2. CDR1 and CDR2 from the germline V gene are LGHDT and YNNKEL (reference sequence). Trimming cost V 5 bases and J 5 bases; bases outside gene matches: 5. The CDR3 extends over 16 amino acids. As DNA, the CDR3 is TGTGCCAGCAGCTTACTAGCGGGAGGGCCGACCGGGGAGCTGTTTTTT. It codes for CASSLLAGGPTGELFF.

This clone was observed a single time. The rearrangement joins TRBV5-1 to TRBJ1-4, with 9 bases identical to TRBD1. J was trimmed by 9 bases and V by 3 bases; bases with no gene match: 9. The germline gives CDR1 SGHRS, CDR2 YFSETQ. This CDR3 has 15 residues. The CDR3 DNA sequence: TGCGCCAGCAGCTCAGAGACAGGGGGTAGGAAAAAACTGTTTTTT. The encoded protein is CASSSETGGRKKLFF. Using reference TRBV5-1 and TRBJ1-4 for the parts outside the CDR3, the full variable domain is KAGVTQTPRYLIKTRGQQVTLSCSPISGHRSVSWYQQTPGQGLQFLFEYFSETQRNKGNFPGRFSGRQFSNSRSEMNVSTLELGDSALYLCASSSETGGRKKLFFGSGTQLSVL.

This rearrangement joins TRBV7-2 to TRBJ1-1; the D is unclear. Germline V gives CDR1 SGHTA, CDR2 FQGNSA. Trimming shortened V by 2 bases and J by 1 base, and 5 bases separated the two germline ends. This CDR3 is 13 amino acids long. The CDR3, as DNA: TGTGCCAGCAGCTTATCAGAGAACACTGAAGCTTTCTTT. Translated: CASSLSENTEAFF.

The V call is TRBV5-1, the J call TRBJ1-4, with a tentative D call TRBD1 (5 bases). In germline, CDR1 is SGHRS, CDR2 YFSETQ. V lost 3 bases and J lost 3, with 9 bases in between. The CDR3 contains 14 residues. The CDR3 DNA follows: TGCGCCAGCAGCTCGGACACCGCTAATGAAAAACTGTTTTTT. The encoded protein is CASSSDTANEKLFF.

The chain joins TRBV7-8 to TRBJ2-1; TRBD2 matches 8 bases. Germline V lookup: CDR1 SGHVS, CDR2 FQNEAQ. CDR3 size: 14 residues. With 4 bases clipped from V and 5 bases from J, the junction kept 4 bases outside the gene matches. CDR3 sequence reads: CASSSPGGNNEQFF. In nucleotides, the CDR3 is TGTGCCAGCAGCTCCCCGGGGGGGAACAATGAGCAGTTCTTC.

This clone was seen a single time. The chain joins TRBV9 to TRBJ1-1; 8 bases line up with TRBD1. CDR3 size: 15 residues. V lost 0 bases, J lost 6 bases, and 7 bases stayed unmatched. Germline CDR1 and CDR2: SGDLS and YYNGEE. The CDR3 sequence: CASSVDHQGAAEAFF. The CDR3 DNA follows: TGTGCCAGCAGCGTAGATCACCAGGGGGCCGCTGAAGCTTTCTTT.

The chain recombines TRBV21-1 with TRBJ2-1; whether TRBD1, the table's D call, matches the DNA was not checked. TRBV21-1 constitutes a pseudogene. The CDR3 contains 14 residues. CDR3 DNA: TGTGCCAGCAGCCTGGGGCGGACAAACAATGAGCAGTTCTTC. Translating it yields CASSLGRTNNEQFF.

The chain couples TRBV27 to TRBJ1-2; TRBD1 might be the D (6 bases). The V end lost 8 bases, the J end lost 8 bases, and 24 bases lay between the germline ends. Germline V gives CDR1 MNHEY, CDR2 SMNVEV (reference sequence). There are 15 residues in the CDR3. CDR3 coding DNA: TGTGCCAGCGGAGACAGGAATAGCAGGGGACAAGGCTACACCTTC. Translating gives CASGDRNSRGQGYTF.

This clone was detected only once. The chain carries TRBV18 and TRBJ2-3; 9 nucleotides agree with TRBD1. With V trimmed by 6 bases and J by 4 bases, 8 bases remained unmatched. CDR1 is KGHSH and CDR2 is LQKENI in the germline V gene. The CDR3 has 15 amino acids. CDR3 in DNA: TGTGCCAGCTCGTTGCGGACAGGGGAGGCAGATACGCAGTATTTT. As protein: CASSLRTGEADTQYF.

The chain has TRBV15 and TRBJ1-1, with 8 nucleotides matching TRBD1. The CDR3 contains 16 residues. Germline assignment: CDR1 LNHNV and CDR2 YYDKDF (reference sequence). V was pared by 3 bases and J by 0 bases, with 6 bases of the junction left unmatched. Here the CDR3 reads CATSRDRDRLNTEAFF. The CDR3 bases are TGTGCCACCAGCAGGGACCGGGACAGGTTGAACACTGAAGCTTTCTTT.

This rearrangement joins TRBV6-5 to TRBJ1-5; D may be TRBD1 (5 bases). This CDR3 is built from 14 residues. CDR1 MNHEY and CDR2 SVGAGI come from the germline V gene. With 7 bases removed from V and 0 bases from J, the gap between germline ends came to 10 bases. In nucleotides, the CDR3 is TGTGCCAGCATGACAGCTCATAGCAATCAGCCCCAGCATTTT. It is translated as CASMTAHSNQPQHF.